This section outlines one T cell receptor beta chain sequence together with its context. The repertoire was sequenced with immunoSEQ multiplex PCR; TCRdb's copy has only in-frame clones and lacks some. Here the sample spans some 2,500,000 clones, 92% being singletons. The CDR3 covers 16 residues. Trimming took off 0 bases at V and 0 bases at J, with 8 bases between the two ends. Germline CDR1 ENHRY, CDR2 SYGVKD. These data are taken from a study of shared clonotypes between healthy human individuals. Sequencing was performed on naive CD4+ T cells from PBMCs. Sample subset: CD45RA+ positively selected. The chain carries TRBV10-3 and TRBJ2-2; D may match TRBD1 or TRBD2 (6 bases each). The receptor was isolated from a man younger than 30 in good health. Some clones in this sample may be carry-over from other donors' samples. CDR3 nucleotide sequence: TGTGCCATCAGTGAGTCAAGGGGGGCGAACACCGGGGAGCTGTTTTTT. It translates to CAISESRGANTGELFF.